The T cell receptor (beta chain) described here comes from a study of blood T cell repertoires in COVID-19. As for the study in general: The samples span acute and convalescent COVID-19 from the United States, Italy and Spain. PBMCs, B-cell-depleted T cells, or T cells were the source of the cDNA or gDNA that made up the material.

Per the original methods: Reference gene primers were amplified, and this amplification served to estimate nucleated cell counts. Repertoires were generated with immunoSEQ multiplex PCR, while TCRdb's copy carries only in-frame clones and drops some. The V and J calls and the clone size are those of that table, but D and trimming were determined from the DNA. The table has about 230,000 clones, about nine tenths seen once. Trimming removed 4 bases from V and 1 base from J, with 10 bases in between. The CDR3 is made up of 13 amino acids. Germline V CDR1 and CDR2: GTSNPN, SVGIG (reference sequence). This chain joins TRBV30 and TRBJ1-1; the D is unclear. Material for sequencing was peripheral blood. This clonotype originated in a woman aged 60 to 75 with acute or convalescent COVID-19. The CDR3 nucleotides are TGTGCCTGGAACGAGGGCGCGAACACTGAAGCTTTCTTT. Translated, it gives CAWNEGANTEAFF.